This is a list of T cell receptor beta chains from one sample in a study of cytomegalovirus exposure and HLA in healthy donors. Clones were sequenced by immunoSEQ multiplex PCR, and TCRdb holds only the in-frame ones, with some missing. The data hold about 120,000 clones, with around 68% observed a single time. The sequenced sample consisted of PBMCs. The receptors originated from a man in his forties or fifties in good health and CMV-seropositive. Both conserved end residues are part of each CDR3. The D gene is left open where the match is weak. Clone size, where shown, is once, few, many, or a class for clones that have expanded.

v_gene	d_gene	abundance	j_gene	CDR3aa	CDR3nt
TRBV9	TRBD2	NA	TRBJ2-3	CASSVLAGGTDTQYF	TGTGCCAGCAGCGTTTTAGCGGGAGGGACAGATACGCAGTATTTT
TRBV6-1	NA	NA	TRBJ1-5	CASRNQGKSNQPQHF	TGTGCCAGCAGGAACCAGGGTAAAAGCAATCAGCCCCAGCATTTT
TRBV5-6	NA	NA	TRBJ1-4	CASSFRAPKYNEKLFF	TGTGCCAGCAGCTTCAGGGCTCCCAAATATAATGAAAAACTGTTTTTT
TRBV5-1	NA	NA	TRBJ2-3	CASSLGGPGGIDTQYF	TGCGCCAGCAGCTTGGGCGGCCCTGGCGGGATAGATACGCAGTATTTT
TRBV2	TRBD1	NA	TRBJ2-5	CASKQGPQETQYF	TGTGCCAGCAAACAGGGGCCGCAAGAGACCCAGTACTTC
TRBV7-2	TRBD2	few	TRBJ2-5	CASSLAGLAGGKTQYF	TGTGCCAGCAGCTTAGCAGGACTAGCGGGGGGGAAGACCCAGTACTTC
TRBV5-1	NA	few	TRBJ2-3	CASNTGLGTDTQYF	TGCGCCAGCAACACGGGACTCGGCACAGATACGCAGTATTTT
TRBV7-6	NA	few	TRBJ2-3	CASSPGTSRGGPDTQYF	TGTGCCAGCAGCCCCGGGACTTCGAGGGGGGGGCCAGATACGCAGTATTTT
TRBV27	TRBD2	NA	TRBJ2-1	CASRNFGGVGNEQFF	TGTGCCAGCAGAAACTTCGGGGGGGTGGGGAATGAGCAGTTCTTC
TRBV5-4	NA	NA	TRBJ1-3	CASSLAGPGNTIYF	TGTGCCAGCAGCTTGGCGGGTCCTGGAAACACCATATATTTT
TRBV5-1	TRBD1	few	TRBJ1-1	CASSPSQGARAEAFF	TGCGCCAGCAGCCCCTCCCAGGGGGCGCGGGCTGAAGCTTTCTTT
TRBV6-1	NA	NA	TRBJ2-7	CASSVQQGNTYEQYF	TGTGCCAGCAGTGTGCAACAGGGTAATACCTACGAGCAGTACTTC
TRBV25-1	TRBD1	NA	TRBJ2-7	CASRNRGITYEQYF	TGTGCCAGCAGGAACAGGGGTATTACCTACGAGCAGTACTTC
TRBV9	NA	NA	TRBJ2-7	CASSVGEGGFYEQYF	TGTGCCAGCAGCGTAGGGGAGGGGGGATTCTACGAGCAGTACTTC
TRBV11-3	NA	NA	TRBJ1-1	CASSAGGRAFF	TGTGCCAGCAGCGCGGGGGGGCGAGCTTTCTTT
TRBV4-3	TRBD2	NA	TRBJ2-4	CASSEGLVENIQYF	TGCGCCAGCAGCGAAGGACTAGTCGAAAACATTCAGTACTTC
TRBV19	NA	NA	TRBJ1-2	CASSMANRGGYTF	TGTGCCAGTAGTATGGCAAACCGGGGTGGCTACACCTTC
TRBV27	NA	NA	TRBJ1-5	CASSFRVGQPQHF	TGTGCCAGCAGTTTCAGGGTGGGTCAGCCCCAGCATTTT
TRBV9	TRBD1	NA	TRBJ2-7	CASSVGQGQGAREQYF	TGTGCCAGCAGCGTAGGTCAGGGACAGGGGGCGCGCGAGCAGTACTTC
TRBV30	TRBD1	NA	TRBJ1-2	CASGRTGGASARYGYTF	TGTGCCTCGGGACGAACAGGGGGCGCCTCAGCTCGTTATGGCTACACCTTC
TRBV6-5	NA	NA	TRBJ2-7	CASSYSSPGYEQYF	TGTGCCAGCAGTTACTCGTCTCCCGGGTACGAGCAGTACTTC
TRBV29-1	TRBD2	NA	TRBJ2-1	CSVQSGGVTYNEQFF	TGCAGCGTTCAAAGCGGGGGGGTAACCTACAATGAGCAGTTCTTC
TRBV5-8	NA	NA	TRBJ2-1	CASSLGVASYNEQFF	TGTGCCAGCAGCTTGGGCGTAGCCTCCTACAATGAGCAGTTCTTC
TRBV9	NA	NA	TRBJ2-2	CASSARLDSGELFF	TGTGCCAGCAGCGCAAGACTAGATTCCGGGGAGCTGTTTTTT
TRBV19	TRBD2	NA	TRBJ2-5	CASTSSGGGTQYF	TGTGCCAGTACGTCTAGCGGGGGGGGGACCCAGTACTTC
TRBV12-5	NA	few	TRBJ1-6	CASGLLLAENSPLHF	TGTGCTAGTGGTTTGCTCCTGGCAGAAAATTCACCCCTCCACTTT
TRBV9	TRBD2	NA	TRBJ2-1	CASSPRLAGGNEQFF	TGTGCCAGCAGCCCCCGTCTAGCGGGGGGGAATGAGCAGTTCTTC
TRBV7-8	NA	NA	TRBJ2-2	CASSLESRGNTGELFF	TGTGCCAGCAGCTTAGAAAGCAGGGGGAACACCGGGGAGCTGTTTTTT
TRBV18	NA	NA	TRBJ2-1	CASSPITRDEQFF	TGTGCCAGCTCACCAATTACACGGGATGAGCAGTTCTTC
TRBV7-9	NA	few	TRBJ1-2	CASSLDNRDGYTF	TGTGCCAGCAGCTTAGACAACAGGGATGGCTACACCTTC
TRBV19	NA	NA	TRBJ2-7	CASSREVSYEQYF	TGTGCCAGTAGCCGGGAAGTCTCCTACGAGCAGTACTTC
TRBV6-5	TRBD2	NA	TRBJ2-3	CASRKLAAQDTQYF	TGTGCCAGCAGGAAACTAGCGGCGCAAGATACGCAGTATTTT
TRBV30	TRBD1	NA	TRBJ2-5	CATTGAGQETQYF	TGTGCCACGACAGGGGCAGGGCAAGAGACCCAGTACTTC
TRBV6-5	TRBD1	NA	TRBJ2-3	CASSYAGTGANTQYF	TGTGCCAGCAGTTACGCCGGGACAGGGGCTAATACGCAGTATTTT
TRBV30	TRBD1	few	TRBJ1-6	CAWTKRTGKNSPLHF	TGTGCCTGGACCAAAAGGACAGGAAAGAATTCACCCCTCCACTTT
TRBV11-3	TRBD1	NA	TRBJ2-7	CASSLRTGVTYEQYF	TGTGCCAGCAGCTTGCGGACAGGGGTAACCTACGAGCAGTACTTC
TRBV12-5	NA	once	TRBJ1-1	CASGLSVLITEAFF	TGTGCTAGTGGTCTATCTGTTCTGATCACTGAAGCTTTCTTT
TRBV6-1	TRBD1	NA	TRBJ2-7	CASSRQGTNSYEQYF	TGTGCCAGCAGTCGACAGGGGACAAACTCCTACGAGCAGTACTTC
TRBV18	NA	NA	TRBJ1-4	CASSAREEKLFF	TGTGCCAGCTCAGCAAGAGAAGAAAAACTGTTTTTT
TRBV14	TRBD1	NA	TRBJ2-3	CASSQGDRTTDTQYF	TGTGCCAGCAGCCAAGGGGACAGGACCACAGATACGCAGTATTTT
TRBV18	NA	NA	TRBJ1-5	CASSPRADISNQPQHF	TGTGCCAGCTCACCACGGGCAGACATTAGCAATCAGCCCCAGCATTTT
TRBV18	TRBD1	once	TRBJ2-3	CASSPLGRGLTDTQYF	TGTGCCAGCTCACCACTCGGCAGGGGGCTGACAGATACGCAGTATTTT
TRBV7-9	NA	NA	TRBJ2-1	CASTHPNREKNEQFF	TGTGCCAGCACCCACCCCAACAGGGAAAAGAATGAGCAGTTCTTC
TRBV5-4	NA	NA	TRBJ2-1	CASTYIEREYNEQFF	TGTGCCAGCACCTACATAGAGAGGGAGTACAATGAGCAGTTCTTC
TRBV9	NA	NA	TRBJ1-1	CASSVGGRMNTEAFF	TGTGCCAGCAGCGTAGGCGGGAGAATGAACACTGAAGCTTTCTTT
TRBV29-1	TRBD1	NA	TRBJ1-2	CSVFTGGTKGYTF	TGCAGCGTTTTTACAGGGGGTACGAAAGGCTACACCTTC
TRBV2	NA	few	TRBJ2-1	CASSETLITFF	TGTGCCAGCAGTGAAACTCTGATTACGTTCTTC
TRBV7-9	NA	few	TRBJ2-7	CASSLVRAGSHEQYF	TGTGCCAGCAGCTTAGTGAGGGCCGGGTCCCACGAGCAGTACTTC
TRBV6-1	NA	NA	TRBJ2-5	CASSVQETQYF	TGTGCCAGCAGTGTTCAGGAGACCCAGTACTTC
TRBV11-2	NA	once	TRBJ2-6	CASSSPQGANVLTF	TGTGCCAGCAGCTCTCCACAGGGGGCCAACGTCCTGACTTTC
TRBV28	NA	NA	TRBJ1-1	CASSFMGARTNTEAFF	TGTGCCAGCAGTTTCATGGGGGCGAGAACTAACACTGAAGCTTTCTTT
TRBV7-2	NA	NA	TRBJ2-7	CASSLGRTYEQYF	TGTGCCAGCAGCTTAGGACGGACATACGAGCAGTACTTC
TRBV27	NA	NA	TRBJ2-2	CASSLTNTGELFF	TGTGCCAGCAGTCTAACGAACACCGGGGAGCTGTTTTTT
TRBV29-1	NA	NA	TRBJ1-1	CSVPVNTEAFF	TGCAGCGTTCCTGTGAACACTGAAGCTTTCTTT
TRBV5-6	NA	NA	TRBJ1-5	CASSLGAGAGIQHF	TGTGCCAGCAGCTTGGGGGCAGGGGCAGGAATCCAGCATTTT
TRBV2	TRBD1	NA	TRBJ2-3	CASSVGTDTDTQYF	TGTGCCAGCAGTGTTGGGACAGACACAGATACGCAGTATTTT
TRBV10-3	NA	NA	TRBJ2-1	CAIPRCEQFF	TGTGCCATCCCTAGGTGTGAGCAGTTCTTC